Listed below are T cell receptor beta chains from one sample, sequenced in a study of blood T cell repertoires in COVID-19. Measured with immunoSEQ multiplex PCR; TCRdb has only the in-frame clones, and not every one. The data show about 73,000 clones, less than 95% seen once. Input material: peripheral blood. These receptors were taken from a young woman with acute or convalescent COVID-19. The CDR3 runs from the conserved cysteine through the conserved F or W. Each record gives: D gene, J gene, clone size, V gene, CDR3 DNA, CDR3 protein. The D gene is left open where the match is weak. Size tells how often a clone was seen (once, few, many) or the class of an expanded clone, and some rows leave it out.

d_call: TRBD1; j_call: TRBJ1-3; clone_size: -; v_call: TRBV11-2; cdr3_nt: TGTGCCAGCAGCCAAACCGGGACAGGGTTTGACACCATATATTTT; cdr3_aa: CASSQTGTGFDTIYF
d_call: TRBD1; j_call: TRBJ1-1; clone_size: -; v_call: TRBV6-5; cdr3_nt: TGTGCCACCTCACAGGGGACTGAAGCTTTCTTT; cdr3_aa: CATSQGTEAFF
d_call: -; j_call: TRBJ2-3; clone_size: once; v_call: TRBV9; cdr3_nt: TGTGCCAGCAGCGTAGCGGGATTAGGCACAGATACGCAGTATTTT; cdr3_aa: CASSVAGLGTDTQYF
d_call: -; j_call: TRBJ1-6; clone_size: -; v_call: TRBV2; cdr3_nt: TGTGCCAGCAGTGAAACAGGTCAGGGGTACTCACCCCTCCACTTT; cdr3_aa: CASSETGQGYSPLHF
d_call: TRBD2; j_call: TRBJ2-3; clone_size: -; v_call: TRBV11-2; cdr3_nt: TGTGCCAGCAGCCTTGAGCGGGGGGGAAGCACAGATACGCAGTATTTT; cdr3_aa: CASSLERGGSTDTQYF
d_call: TRBD1; j_call: TRBJ1-1; clone_size: -; v_call: TRBV7-9; cdr3_nt: TGTGCCAGCAGCTTATCCGGGACAGGGGCAGGGAACACTGAAGCTTTCTTT; cdr3_aa: CASSLSGTGAGNTEAFF
d_call: -; j_call: TRBJ1-6; clone_size: once; v_call: TRBV11-2; cdr3_nt: TGTGCCAGCAGCTTATTTATGGGACTGATTTCACCCCTCCACTTT; cdr3_aa: CASSLFMGLISPLHF
d_call: -; j_call: TRBJ1-6; clone_size: -; v_call: TRBV4-1; cdr3_nt: TGCGCCAGCAGCCCATCCTTGTCCCTTAGTTCACCCCTCCACTTT; cdr3_aa: CASSPSLSLSSPLHF
d_call: TRBD1; j_call: TRBJ1-5; clone_size: -; v_call: TRBV19; cdr3_nt: TGTGCCAGTAGTGCACGACAGGGGGTTCAGCCCCAGCATTTT; cdr3_aa: CASSARQGVQPQHF
d_call: TRBD2; j_call: TRBJ2-5; clone_size: -; v_call: TRBV2; cdr3_nt: TGTGCCAGCAGCCGACTAGCGGGGGGGCCGGACCAGTACTTC; cdr3_aa: CASSRLAGGPDQYF
d_call: TRBD2; j_call: TRBJ2-1; clone_size: -; v_call: TRBV27; cdr3_nt: TGTGCCAGCAGTTTAGCGGGAGGGGTTGAGCAGTTCTTC; cdr3_aa: CASSLAGGVEQFF
d_call: -; j_call: TRBJ2-1; clone_size: -; v_call: TRBV19; cdr3_nt: TGTGCCAGTAAGGGGCCTCAGGATGAGCAGTTCTTC; cdr3_aa: CASKGPQDEQFF
d_call: -; j_call: TRBJ2-5; clone_size: -; v_call: TRBV5-4; cdr3_nt: TGTGCCAGCAGCTTGGACAGGATAGAAGAGACCCAGTACTTC; cdr3_aa: CASSLDRIEETQYF
d_call: -; j_call: TRBJ1-4; clone_size: -; v_call: TRBV5-3; cdr3_nt: TGTGCCAATTGGGGAGGGACGGCAACTAATGAAAAACTGTTTTTT; cdr3_aa: CANWGGTATNEKLFF
d_call: TRBD1; j_call: TRBJ1-3; clone_size: -; v_call: TRBV2; cdr3_nt: TGTGCCAGCAGAGTACAGGGGCCTGGAAACACCATATATTTT; cdr3_aa: CASRVQGPGNTIYF
d_call: TRBD1; j_call: TRBJ2-1; clone_size: -; v_call: TRBV4-2; cdr3_nt: TGTGCCAGCAGCCAAGTCGACAGGGAGTATGAGCAGTTCTTC; cdr3_aa: CASSQVDREYEQFF
d_call: TRBD1; j_call: TRBJ1-5; clone_size: -; v_call: TRBV11-2; cdr3_nt: TGTGCCAGCAGCCCCGGGACAGCTAATCAGCCCCAGCATTTT; cdr3_aa: CASSPGTANQPQHF
d_call: TRBD2; j_call: TRBJ2-5; clone_size: -; v_call: TRBV3-1/TRBV3-2; cdr3_nt: TGTGCCAGCAGCCCCCCTCAGACTAGCGGGGGGGAGAAAGAGACCCAGTACTTC; cdr3_aa: CASSPPQTSGGEKETQYF
d_call: TRBD2; j_call: TRBJ2-7; clone_size: -; v_call: TRBV19; cdr3_nt: TGTGCCAGTAGTAAGGGACTAGCGGGGAACTCCTACGAGCAGTACTTC; cdr3_aa: CASSKGLAGNSYEQYF
d_call: -; j_call: TRBJ1-1; clone_size: -; v_call: TRBV7-8; cdr3_nt: TGTGCCAGCAGCTTAGCAGGGAGGGGTACTGAAGCTTTCTTT; cdr3_aa: CASSLAGRGTEAFF
d_call: -; j_call: TRBJ2-3; clone_size: once; v_call: TRBV5-6; cdr3_nt: TGTGCCAGCAGCTTGAAAGGGGCGTCGTGGACAGATACGCAGTATTTT; cdr3_aa: CASSLKGASWTDTQYF
d_call: TRBD2; j_call: TRBJ2-2; clone_size: -; v_call: TRBV3-1/TRBV3-2; cdr3_nt: TGTGCCAGCAGCCAAGTTTCTTTACTAGCGGGGAGATCGGACACCGGGGAGCTGTTTTTT; cdr3_aa: CASSQVSLLAGRSDTGELFF
d_call: TRBD2; j_call: TRBJ2-3; clone_size: -; v_call: TRBV28; cdr3_nt: TGTGCCAGCAGATACTCCAGCGGGGGGGGTCGCGATACGCAGTATTTT; cdr3_aa: CASRYSSGGGRDTQYF
d_call: -; j_call: TRBJ1-1; clone_size: -; v_call: TRBV12-3/TRBV12-4; cdr3_nt: TGTGCCAGCAAGCGACAGATGAACACTGAAGCTTTCTTT; cdr3_aa: CASKRQMNTEAFF
d_call: -; j_call: TRBJ1-1; clone_size: -; v_call: TRBV12-5; cdr3_nt: TGTGCTAGTGGTCGCGGGAGGAACACTGAAGCTTTCTTT; cdr3_aa: CASGRGRNTEAFF
d_call: -; j_call: TRBJ1-1; clone_size: -; v_call: TRBV7-9; cdr3_nt: TGTGCCAGCAGCTTAGGACAGTTCGGTGAAGCTTTCTTT; cdr3_aa: CASSLGQFGEAFF
d_call: -; j_call: TRBJ2-5; clone_size: once; v_call: TRBV5-1; cdr3_nt: TGCGCCAGCAGCTTGGAGGGCAGGGCGGCAGAGACCCAGTACTTC; cdr3_aa: CASSLEGRAAETQYF
d_call: TRBD1; j_call: TRBJ1-2; clone_size: -; v_call: TRBV3-1/TRBV3-2; cdr3_nt: TGTGCCAGCAGCCAAGATCGGCGACAGGGGGGCTATGGCTACACCTTC; cdr3_aa: CASSQDRRQGGYGYTF
d_call: -; j_call: TRBJ2-1; clone_size: -; v_call: TRBV7-8; cdr3_nt: TGTGCCAGCAGCTTAGCACAGGGTTCCTACAATGAGCAGTTCTTC; cdr3_aa: CASSLAQGSYNEQFF
d_call: TRBD2; j_call: TRBJ2-1; clone_size: -; v_call: TRBV7-2; cdr3_nt: TGTGCCAGCAGCCCACAGCGGGGGGGTTACAATGAGCAGTTCTTC; cdr3_aa: CASSPQRGGYNEQFF
d_call: -; j_call: TRBJ1-1; clone_size: -; v_call: TRBV7-9; cdr3_nt: TGTGCCAGCAGCCCGAACACAGGGTTTGTCACTGAAGCTTTCTTT; cdr3_aa: CASSPNTGFVTEAFF
d_call: TRBD2; j_call: TRBJ2-3; clone_size: -; v_call: TRBV7-2; cdr3_nt: TGTGCCAGCAGCTTATATCCGGGAGGTTCAGATACGCAGTATTTT; cdr3_aa: CASSLYPGGSDTQYF
d_call: TRBD2; j_call: TRBJ2-2; clone_size: -; v_call: TRBV6-5; cdr3_nt: TGTGCCAGCAGATTAGCGGGGGGGCCTGCCGGGGAGCTGTTTTTT; cdr3_aa: CASRLAGGPAGELFF
d_call: TRBD1; j_call: TRBJ1-1; clone_size: -; v_call: TRBV6-5; cdr3_nt: TGTGCCAGCAGTTACTCCACAGGGGATGAAGCTTTCTTT; cdr3_aa: CASSYSTGDEAFF
d_call: TRBD1; j_call: TRBJ1-1; clone_size: -; v_call: TRBV6-5; cdr3_nt: TGTGCCAGCAGTTGGGACAGGGGGAACACTGAAGCTTTCTTT; cdr3_aa: CASSWDRGNTEAFF
d_call: -; j_call: TRBJ2-7; clone_size: -; v_call: TRBV6-5; cdr3_nt: TGTGCCGGACGCGGCGGAGGCTACGAGCAGTACTTC; cdr3_aa: CAGRGGGYEQYF
d_call: TRBD1; j_call: TRBJ1-1; clone_size: -; v_call: TRBV29-1; cdr3_nt: TGCAGCGTGAGACAGGGGGGGAACACTGAAGCTTTCTTT; cdr3_aa: CSVRQGGNTEAFF
d_call: TRBD2; j_call: TRBJ2-1; clone_size: -; v_call: TRBV15; cdr3_nt: TGTGCCACCCAGCGGGGGTTTGGAGCCAATGAGCAGTTCTTC; cdr3_aa: CATQRGFGANEQFF
d_call: TRBD2; j_call: TRBJ2-1; clone_size: -; v_call: TRBV9; cdr3_nt: TGTGCCAGCAGCGTGAGACTAGCGGGAGCGTGGGTTTTGAGAGATGAGCAGTTCTTC; cdr3_aa: CASSVRLAGAWVLRDEQFF
d_call: TRBD1; j_call: TRBJ1-1; clone_size: -; v_call: TRBV13; cdr3_nt: TGTGCCAGCAGCCCTCAGGGGGCCCTAATGAACACTGAAGCTTTCTTT; cdr3_aa: CASSPQGALMNTEAFF
d_call: TRBD1; j_call: TRBJ1-1; clone_size: -; v_call: TRBV29-1; cdr3_nt: TGCAGCGCGAGGGACAGGTGGGGTGCCGTTGGGGAAGCTTTCTTT; cdr3_aa: CSARDRWGAVGEAFF
d_call: TRBD2; j_call: TRBJ2-7; clone_size: -; v_call: TRBV7-9; cdr3_nt: TGTGCCAGCAGCATAGGGACTAGCGGGAGCCCCTACGAGCAGTACTTC; cdr3_aa: CASSIGTSGSPYEQYF
d_call: TRBD2; j_call: TRBJ2-7; clone_size: -; v_call: TRBV9; cdr3_nt: TGTGCCAGCAGCCCAACTAGCGGGAGGGCCGACGAGCAGTACTTC; cdr3_aa: CASSPTSGRADEQYF
d_call: -; j_call: TRBJ1-4; clone_size: -; v_call: TRBV7-9; cdr3_nt: TGTGCCAGCAGCTTAGGTTATCGGGGTATCCTTGAAAAACTGTTTTTT; cdr3_aa: CASSLGYRGILEKLFF
d_call: -; j_call: TRBJ2-2; clone_size: -; v_call: TRBV5-1; cdr3_nt: TGCGCCAGCAGCTTGGGACAGTCGGTGGGCACCGGGGAGCTGTTTTTT; cdr3_aa: CASSLGQSVGTGELFF
d_call: -; j_call: TRBJ2-5; clone_size: -; v_call: TRBV9; cdr3_nt: TGTGCCAGCAGCGTAGATTCCGGGTACCAAGAGACCCAGTACTTC; cdr3_aa: CASSVDSGYQETQYF
d_call: -; j_call: TRBJ1-2; clone_size: -; v_call: TRBV6-2/TRBV6-3; cdr3_nt: TGTGCCAGCAGTTACCTCAACAGGGAGTATGGCTACACCTTC; cdr3_aa: CASSYLNREYGYTF
d_call: TRBD2; j_call: TRBJ2-1; clone_size: -; v_call: TRBV6-6; cdr3_nt: TGTGCCAGCAGTACAACTAGCGGAAATGAGCAGTTCTTC; cdr3_aa: CASSTTSGNEQFF